This T cell receptor beta chain was identified during a study of cytomegalovirus exposure and HLA in healthy donors. Broader study findings: Reportedly, cytomegalovirus status was diagnosed with high sensitivity and specificity. Later analysis demonstrated an association between a missense DCLRE1C variant and TCR beta V- and J-gene trimming.

These donors, healthy bone marrow donors, were studied. This clone is a singleton in its sample. What it binds is not known. PCR amplification relied on 60 Vbeta primers (plus 13 Jbeta primers). Method: immunoSEQ multiplex PCR; TCRdb's copy keeps in-frame clones and lacks some. This table holds about 180,000 clones, 75% to 85% found once. This sequence was found in a man in his late teens or twenties in good health and CMV-seronegative. Material: PBMCs.

The CDR3 protein is CASSALRQGGDYGYTF. The CDR3 DNA is TGTGCCAGCAGCGCCCTAAGACAGGGGGGCGACTATGGCTACACCTTC. The rearrangement links TRBV9 to TRBJ1-2; 9 bases are a match to TRBD1. Germline V gene data show CDR1 as SGDLS and CDR2 as YYNGEE. V trimming: 3 bases; J trimming: 3 bases; junction bases outside the gene matches: 9. The length of the CDR3 is 16 residues. The entire variable domain, with the rest obtained from reference TRBV9 and TRBJ1-2, is as follows: DSGVTQTPKHLITATGQRVTLRCSPRSGDLSVYWYQQSLDQGLQFLIQYYNGEERAKGNILERFSAQQFPDLHSELNLSSLELGDSALYFCASSALRQGGDYGYTFGSGTRLTVV.